This T cell receptor beta chain was retrieved from a study of shared clonotypes between healthy human individuals. Germline loops: CDR1 SQVTM, CDR2 ANQGSEA. The length of the CDR3 is 13 residues. Donors comprised healthy HIV-negative adults lacking recent acute infections or vaccinations. Only in-frame clones appear in the TCRdb table, and some are missing; sequencing was by immunoSEQ multiplex PCR. The data show millions of clones, 80% to 95% seen once. About this clone itself: The junction does not match germline at one end; this may be a read error.

This chain connects TRBV29-1 to TRBJ2-2, with D unresolved. Sequenced input: naive CD4+ T cells from PBMCs. As to subset: CD45RA+ positively selected. The TCR sequence derives from a man younger than 35 in good health. Some clones in this sample may be carry-over from other donors' samples. As DNA, the CDR3 is TGCATCGTTAGTTCCCATGAGACGTCGGAGCTGTTTTTT. Protein sequence: CIVSSHETSELFF.